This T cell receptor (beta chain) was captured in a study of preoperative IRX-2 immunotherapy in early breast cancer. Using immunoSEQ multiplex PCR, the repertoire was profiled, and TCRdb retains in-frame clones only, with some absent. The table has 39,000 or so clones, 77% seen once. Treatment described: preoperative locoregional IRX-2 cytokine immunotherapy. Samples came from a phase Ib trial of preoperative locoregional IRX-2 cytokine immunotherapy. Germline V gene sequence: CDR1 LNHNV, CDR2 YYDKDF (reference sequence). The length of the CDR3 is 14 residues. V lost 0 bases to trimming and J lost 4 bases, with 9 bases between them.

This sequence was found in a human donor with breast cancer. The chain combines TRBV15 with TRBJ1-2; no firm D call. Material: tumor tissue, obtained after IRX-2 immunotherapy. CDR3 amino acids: CATSRDRVVYGYTF. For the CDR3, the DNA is TGTGCCACCAGCAGAGATCGAGTAGTCTATGGCTACACCTTC.